This record covers a single TCR beta chain. The data originate from a study of blood T cells in healthy people across ages. The second PCR ran about 6 to 11 cycles with a sample-barcoded 5' primer and J-beta primers. TCRdb called the 5' RACE reads again in MiXCR, with one record for every CDR3 protein. The sample contains roughly 1,700,000 distinct CDR3 sequences, roughly 30% of which appear only once. Germline V CDR1 and CDR2: SQVTM, ANQGSEA. The CDR3 consists of 12 residues. The ends were cut back, 6 bases at V and 8 bases at J, with 16 bases in the middle. This TCR was sampled from a woman aged 25 to 39 in good health. The chain links TRBV29-1 to TRBJ1-2, with D perhaps matching TRBD1 (5 bases). What was sequenced was blood. CDR3 nucleotide sequence: TGCAGCGTCGGATTGGGGGAGTTAGGCTACACCTTC. It encodes CSVGLGELGYTF. Drawing the rest from reference TRBV29-1 and TRBJ1-2, the complete variable domain is SAVISQKPSRDICQRGTSLTIQCQVDSQVTMMFWYRQQPGQSLTLIATANQGSEATYESGFVIDKFPISRPNLTFSTLTVSNMSPEDSSIYLCSVGLGELGYTFGSGTRLTVV.